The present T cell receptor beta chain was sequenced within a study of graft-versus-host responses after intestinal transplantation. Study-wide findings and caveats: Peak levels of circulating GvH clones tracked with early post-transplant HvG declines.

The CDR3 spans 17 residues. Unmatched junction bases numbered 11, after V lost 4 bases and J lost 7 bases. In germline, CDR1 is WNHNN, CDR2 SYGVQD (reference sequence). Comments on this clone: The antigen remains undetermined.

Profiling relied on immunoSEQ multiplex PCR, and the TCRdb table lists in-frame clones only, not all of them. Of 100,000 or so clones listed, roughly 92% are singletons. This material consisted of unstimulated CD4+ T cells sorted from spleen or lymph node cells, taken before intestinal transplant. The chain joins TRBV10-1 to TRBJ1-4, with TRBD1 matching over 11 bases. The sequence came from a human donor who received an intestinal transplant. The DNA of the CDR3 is TGCGCCAGCAGTGCGACCGGGACAGGGGGTATCGGTGAAAAACTGTTTTTT. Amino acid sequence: CASSATGTGGIGEKLFF.